These T cell receptor beta chains were read from a single sample in a study of cytomegalovirus exposure and HLA in healthy donors. Assay used: immunoSEQ multiplex PCR; TCRdb lists only in-frame clones, some missing. This table has some 190,000 clones, about three quarters appearing once. What was sequenced was PBMCs. The receptor set was obtained from a man younger than 30 in good health and CMV-seronegative. Both conserved end residues are part of each CDR3. A D gene is named only where the DNA matches it firmly. Where a row states a size, it is once, few, many or the class of an expanded clone; other rows omit it.

clone_size,v_call,d_call,j_call,cdr3_nt,cdr3_aa
once,TRBV20-1,NA,TRBJ1-2,TGCAGTGCGGGGGGGGGTGGCTACACCTTC,CSAGGGGYTF
NA,TRBV5-8,TRBD2,TRBJ2-1,TGTGCCAGCAGCCCATGGATCGCTAGCGGGAGTGAGCAGTTCTTC,CASSPWIASGSEQFF
NA,TRBV2,TRBD1,TRBJ1-5,TGTGCCAGCAGTGGGACAGGGGGTAATCAGCCCCAGCATTTT,CASSGTGGNQPQHF
once,TRBV5-8,TRBD2,TRBJ2-7,TGTGCCAGCAGCTTGGTGGTGGCGGGAGGGCCCTACGAGCAGTACTTC,CASSLVVAGGPYEQYF
NA,TRBV2,TRBD2,TRBJ2-4,TGTGCCAGCAGTACCACCGGGACTAGAGACATTCAGTACTTC,CASSTTGTRDIQYF
NA,TRBV7-9,TRBD1,TRBJ1-2,TGTGCCAGCAGCTTTCCGGGACAGGGGTATGGCTACACCTTC,CASSFPGQGYGYTF
NA,TRBV5-8,NA,TRBJ1-5,TGTGCCAGCAGCTTGAACTTTTTTAGCAATCAGCCCCAGCATTTT,CASSLNFFSNQPQHF
NA,TRBV5-5,NA,TRBJ1-4,TGTGCCAGCAGCTTCGTCGCGGCCCAGCGGTCTAATGAAAAACTGTTTTTT,CASSFVAAQRSNEKLFF
NA,TRBV6-5,NA,TRBJ2-7,TGTGCCAGCAGCCGCCGGGGATACGAGCAGTACTTC,CASSRRGYEQYF
NA,TRBV6-5,NA,TRBJ2-3,TGTGCCAGCAGACCAAGCGCAGATACGCAGTATTTT,CASRPSADTQYF
once,TRBV7-2,NA,TRBJ2-5,TGTGCCAGCAGCTTACTTCGGGGATCTCAAGAGACCCAGTACTTC,CASSLLRGSQETQYF
NA,TRBV5-4,TRBD1,TRBJ2-3,TGTGCCAGCAACTCGCAACAGGGGGCCAGCACAGATACGCAGTATTTT,CASNSQQGASTDTQYF
NA,TRBV28,NA,TRBJ1-4,TGTGCCAGCAGTCTCACCACACCTAATGAAAAACTGTTTTTT,CASSLTTPNEKLFF
few,TRBV9,TRBD1,TRBJ2-1,TGTGCCAGCAGCGTTGGGACAGACTCCTACAATGAGCAGTTCTTC,CASSVGTDSYNEQFF
few,TRBV4-3,NA,TRBJ2-2,TGCGCCAGCAGCCCAGGGTCTTACACCGGGGAGCTGTTTTTT,CASSPGSYTGELFF
NA,TRBV7-2,NA,TRBJ1-1,TGTGCCAGCAGCTCCAGGGGGAACACTGAAGCTTTCTTT,CASSSRGNTEAFF
NA,TRBV14,NA,TRBJ2-7,TGTGCCAGCAGCTCCGCCTCCGGGACGGGAGCCTACGAGCAGTACTTC,CASSSASGTGAYEQYF
NA,TRBV19,TRBD1,TRBJ1-3,TGTGCCAGCAGAGACAGGGGGCGACACACCATATATTTT,CASRDRGRHTIYF
NA,TRBV4-2,NA,TRBJ1-5,TGTGCCAGCAGCCCACATTTCCAAATGGGACAATTCCCCGGCCATAGCAATCAGCCCCAGCATTTT,CASSPHFQMGQFPGHSNQPQHF
NA,TRBV11-3,TRBD1,TRBJ2-7,TGTGCCAGCACCGATGCAGGGGGAACCTACGAGCAGTACTTC,CASTDAGGTYEQYF
NA,TRBV7-3,TRBD2,TRBJ2-1,TGTGCCAGCAGCTTAGGGACAATAGCGGGGGGCCCTTTGGAGCAGTTCTTC,CASSLGTIAGGPLEQFF
NA,TRBV18,TRBD1,TRBJ2-1,TGTGCCAGCTCACCACCGACAGGGGTAAATGAGCAGTTCTTC,CASSPPTGVNEQFF
few,TRBV27,NA,TRBJ1-1,TGTGCCAGCAGTCCCCGGGGAACTGAAGCTTTCTTT,CASSPRGTEAFF
few,TRBV5-4,NA,TRBJ2-5,TGTGCCAGCAGCCGCACTGGAGGGGTCCAAGAGACCCAGTACTTC,CASSRTGGVQETQYF
few,TRBV29-1,NA,TRBJ1-2,TGCAGCGTTCAGGGAGGACATGGCTACACCTTC,CSVQGGHGYTF
few,TRBV6-5,TRBD2,TRBJ2-7,TGTGCCAGCAGTTCCGGGACTACCCCCTTCTACGAGCAGTACTTC,CASSSGTTPFYEQYF
NA,TRBV7-2,NA,TRBJ1-1,TGTGCCAGCAGCTTAGAACCGGGGTCGAACACTGAAGCTTTCTTT,CASSLEPGSNTEAFF
NA,TRBV7-2,NA,TRBJ1-6,TGTGCCAGCAGTTGGGAGGGCTCCTATAATTCACCCCTCCACTTT,CASSWEGSYNSPLHF
few,TRBV11-3,TRBD2,TRBJ2-7,TGTGCCAGCAGCTCCGGCCCGGTTGCGGGAGGGGCCTACGAGCAGTACTTC,CASSSGPVAGGAYEQYF
NA,TRBV10-2,NA,TRBJ2-3,TGCGCCAGCAGTGAACAGGGTTTTACGCAGTATTTT,CASSEQGFTQYF
NA,TRBV27,TRBD1,TRBJ1-1,TGTGCCAGCAGTTTGCAGGGGGGCACTGAAGCTTTCTTT,CASSLQGGTEAFF
NA,TRBV27,NA,TRBJ2-1,TGTGCCAGCAGCAACCGGGACTGGAGCTCCTACAATGAGCAGTTCTTC,CASSNRDWSSYNEQFF
NA,TRBV7-9,NA,TRBJ2-2,TGTGCCAGCAGCTTAGCTCTCGGCAGGCAGGGCACCGGGGAGCTGTTTTTT,CASSLALGRQGTGELFF
few,TRBV7-9,NA,TRBJ1-3,TGTGCCAGCAGCTTAAACACAGTCTCTGGAAACACCATATATTTT,CASSLNTVSGNTIYF
NA,TRBV12-5,NA,TRBJ2-7,TGTGCTAGTGGTTTGGGGCCACAGGGCTCCGAGCAGTACTTC,CASGLGPQGSEQYF
NA,TRBV6-5,NA,TRBJ1-1,TGTGCCAGCACCAGGACTGAAGCTTTCTTT,CASTRTEAFF
NA,TRBV7-3,TRBD1,TRBJ2-6,TGTGCCAGCAGCCCCAGGACAGGGTCCGGGGCCAACGTCCTGACTTTC,CASSPRTGSGANVLTF
NA,TRBV29-1,TRBD2,TRBJ2-1,TGCAGCGTCCAGACTAGCGGGGCCCCAGGGCAGTTCTTC,CSVQTSGAPGQFF
NA,TRBV7-9,NA,TRBJ2-5,TGTGCCAGCAGCCAAAGACCCCGAGGAGAGAGGAGATGGTTTGAGACCCAGTACTTC,CASSQRPRGERRWFETQYF
NA,TRBV27,NA,TRBJ2-2,TGTGCCAGCAGGCGGGGGCAATCCCCGGGGGAGCTGTTTTTT,CASRRGQSPGELFF